A single sample is the source of the 10 T cell receptor beta chains below, sequenced in a study of blood T cell repertoires in COVID-19. Some clones are missing from TCRdb's copy, which holds only in-frame ones; the method was immunoSEQ multiplex PCR. Of 300,000 to 350,000 clones in the sample, 89% are singletons; the top ten hold more than 9%. Sequencing was performed on PBMCs or T cells enriched from blood (not recorded which). The receptors were sampled from a woman aged 30 to 39 who had recovered from COVID-19.

The rearrangement links TRBV19 to TRBJ2-5; 10 bases are shared with TRBD2. The junction had 12 bases not matched to a gene; V was cut back by 0 bases and J by 5 bases. The CDR3 length is 18 residues. The V gene's germline CDR1 is LNHDA and CDR2 SQIVND (reference sequence). CDR3 nucleotides: TGTGCCAGTAGTATAGATTTCTCGGGGCTAGCGGGAGTCGAGACCCAGTACTTC. It encodes CASSIDFSGLAGVETQYF.

V and J are TRBV19 and TRBJ1-2; unclear D gene. Germline V lookup: CDR1 LNHDA, CDR2 SQIVND (reference sequence). V lost 5 bases and J 13 bases, leaving 20 bases between the germline ends. The CDR3 runs to 13 residues. CDR3 sequence: CASSPDWNPRVTF. The CDR3 DNA sequence: TGTGCCAGTAGTCCCGATTGGAACCCCCGGGTCACCTTC.

This clone was counted between two and nine times. The chain combines TRBV24-1 with TRBJ1-2; 10 positions match TRBD1. Germline V CDR1 and CDR2: KGHDR, SFDVKD. The CDR3 extends over 16 amino acids. Trimming cost V 2 bases and J 6 bases; bases outside gene matches: 8. The CDR3 sequence: CATSDSRQGALNGYTF. CDR3 DNA: TGTGCCACCAGTGATTCAAGACAGGGGGCGCTGAATGGCTACACCTTC.

CDR3 sequence: CASSQAPGGLFEQFF. The CDR3 coding sequence is TGCGCCAGCAGCCAAGCCCCAGGGGGGCTCTTTGAGCAGTTCTTC. V and J are TRBV4-3 and TRBJ2-1; D may be TRBD1 (7 bases). V lost 1 base, J lost 9 bases, and 16 bases lay in between. The CDR3 has 15 amino acids. CDR1 is LGHNA and CDR2 is YSLEER in the germline V gene.

This clone was recorded only once. V gene TRBV10-3 combines with J gene TRBJ1-5; 12 bases map to TRBD1. The germline gives CDR1 ENHRY, CDR2 SYGVKD. With V trimmed by 6 bases and J by 4 bases, 4 bases remained unmatched. This CDR3 is 15 amino acids long. The CDR3 coding sequence is TGTGCCATCAGAGGGGACAGGGGGCCAAATCAGCCCCAGCATTTT. This codes for CAIRGDRGPNQPQHF.

The chain employs TRBV24-1 and TRBJ2-5; a possible D gene is TRBD2 (5 bases). The CDR3 is 11 residues long. V gave up 10 bases and J gave up 4 bases, with 9 bases separating them. Per germline, CDR1 KGHDR and CDR2 SFDVKD. The CDR3 sequence: CATGDGETQYF. The CDR3 region has the DNA TGTGCCACGGGAGACGGAGAGACCCAGTACTTC.

J is TRBJ2-2 and V is TRBV6-4; D is ambiguous. The germline CDR1 and CDR2 sequences are MRHNA and SNTAGT. Trimming pared 2 bases from V and 0 bases from J, leaving 10 bases between. This CDR3 spans 16 amino acids. The DNA for the CDR3 is TGTGCCAGCAGTGACCCGCACACCGCGAACACCGGGGAGCTGTTTTTT. It codes for CASSDPHTANTGELFF.

This clone was seen once. The J gene is TRBJ1-3, the V gene TRBV28, with D unclear. Germline-derived CDR1 and CDR2 are MDHEN and SYDVKM. The CDR3 is 16 amino acids. Trimming pared 4 bases from V and 0 bases from J, leaving 13 bases between. This CDR3 is CASSSMAVLSGNTIYF. CDR3 coding DNA: TGTGCCAGCAGTTCAATGGCAGTCCTCTCTGGAAACACCATATATTTT.

The rearrangement joins TRBV2 to TRBJ1-4; a possible D gene is TRBD1 (6 bases). The CDR3 contains 16 residues. Deletions cut 2 bases from V and 5 bases from J, with 15 bases between. The germline CDR1 and CDR2 sequences are SNHLY and FYNNEI. The CDR3 spells CASSESGQMENEKLFF. The DNA for the CDR3 is TGTGCCAGCAGTGAAAGTGGACAGATGGAAAATGAAAAACTGTTTTTT.

V usage is TRBV2 and J usage is TRBJ2-5; 10 bases align to TRBD2. V gave up 4 bases and J gave up 5 bases; unmatched junction bases: 4. There are 14 residues in the CDR3. Germline V CDR1 and CDR2: SNHLY, FYNNEI. This CDR3 reads CASSGLAGVETQYF. CDR3 in DNA: TGTGCCAGCAGTGGGCTAGCGGGAGTGGAGACCCAGTACTTC.